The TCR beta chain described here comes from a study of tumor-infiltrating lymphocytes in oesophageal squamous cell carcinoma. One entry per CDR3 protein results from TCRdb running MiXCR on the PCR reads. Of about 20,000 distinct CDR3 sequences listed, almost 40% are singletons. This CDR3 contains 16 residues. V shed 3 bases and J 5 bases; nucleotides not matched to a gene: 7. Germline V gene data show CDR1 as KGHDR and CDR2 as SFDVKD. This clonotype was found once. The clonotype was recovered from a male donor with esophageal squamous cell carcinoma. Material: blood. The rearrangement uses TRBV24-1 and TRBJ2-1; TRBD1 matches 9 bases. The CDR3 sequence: CATSDMGTGNDNEQFF. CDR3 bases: TGTGCCACCAGTGATATGGGGACAGGGAACGACAATGAGCAGTTCTTC.